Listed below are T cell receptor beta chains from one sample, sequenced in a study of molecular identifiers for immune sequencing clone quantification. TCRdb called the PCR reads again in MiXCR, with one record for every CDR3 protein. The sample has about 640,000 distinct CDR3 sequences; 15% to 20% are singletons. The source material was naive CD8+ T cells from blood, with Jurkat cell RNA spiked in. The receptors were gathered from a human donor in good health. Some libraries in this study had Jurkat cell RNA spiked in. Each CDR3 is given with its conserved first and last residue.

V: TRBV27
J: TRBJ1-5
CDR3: CASSSSGGQPQHF

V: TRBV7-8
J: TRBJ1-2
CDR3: CASTLGRGRGYGYTF

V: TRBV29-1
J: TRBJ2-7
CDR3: CSVAPGTAYEQYF

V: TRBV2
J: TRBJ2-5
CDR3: CASSEARGGAKETQYF

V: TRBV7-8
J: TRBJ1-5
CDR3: CASSLGGTLHRNQPQHF

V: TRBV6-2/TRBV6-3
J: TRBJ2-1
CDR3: CASSYSPGLADYNEQFF

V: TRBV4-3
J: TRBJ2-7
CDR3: CASSQDTGFGEQYF

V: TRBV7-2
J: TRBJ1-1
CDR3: CASSLAGFTEAFF

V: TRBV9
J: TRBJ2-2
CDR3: CASSVVTGELFF

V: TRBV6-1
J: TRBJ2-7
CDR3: CASSEIVARSYEQYF

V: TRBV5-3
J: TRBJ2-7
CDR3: CASSLPRTGILEQYF

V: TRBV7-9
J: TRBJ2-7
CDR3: CASSSVTGQAYEQYF